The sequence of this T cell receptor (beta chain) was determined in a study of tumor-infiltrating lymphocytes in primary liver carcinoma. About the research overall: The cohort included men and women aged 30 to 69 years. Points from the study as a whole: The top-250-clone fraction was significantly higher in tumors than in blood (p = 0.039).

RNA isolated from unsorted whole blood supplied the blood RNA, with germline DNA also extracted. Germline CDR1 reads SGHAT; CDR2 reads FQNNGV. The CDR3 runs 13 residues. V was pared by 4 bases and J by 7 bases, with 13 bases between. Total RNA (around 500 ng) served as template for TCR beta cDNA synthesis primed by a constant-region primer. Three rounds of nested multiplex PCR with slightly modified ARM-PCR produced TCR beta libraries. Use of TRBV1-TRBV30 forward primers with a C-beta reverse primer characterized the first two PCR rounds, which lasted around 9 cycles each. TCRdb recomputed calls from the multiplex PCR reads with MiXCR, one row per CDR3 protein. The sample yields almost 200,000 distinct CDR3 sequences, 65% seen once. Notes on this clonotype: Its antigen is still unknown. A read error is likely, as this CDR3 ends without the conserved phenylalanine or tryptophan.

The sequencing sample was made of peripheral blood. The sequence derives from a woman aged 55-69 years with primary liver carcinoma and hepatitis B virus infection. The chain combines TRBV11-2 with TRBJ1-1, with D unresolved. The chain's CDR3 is CASSSRLDYEAFV. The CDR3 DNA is TGTGCCAGCAGCTCCCGACTGGATTATGAAGCTTTCGTT.